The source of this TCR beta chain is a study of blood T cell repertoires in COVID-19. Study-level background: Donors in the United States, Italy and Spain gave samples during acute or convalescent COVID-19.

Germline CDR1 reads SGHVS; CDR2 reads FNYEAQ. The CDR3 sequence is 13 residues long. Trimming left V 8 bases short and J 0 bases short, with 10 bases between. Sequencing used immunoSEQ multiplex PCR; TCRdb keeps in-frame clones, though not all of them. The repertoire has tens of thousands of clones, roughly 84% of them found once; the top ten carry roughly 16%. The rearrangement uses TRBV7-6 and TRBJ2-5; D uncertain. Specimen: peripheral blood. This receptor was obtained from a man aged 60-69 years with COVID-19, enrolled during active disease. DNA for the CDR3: TGTGCCAGCGATCGAGGTTACCAAGAGACCCAGTACTTC. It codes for CASDRGYQETQYF.